Presented here are 29 T cell receptor beta chains from one specimen sequenced in a study of T cell responses to AZD1222 COVID-19 vaccine. Clones were read by immunoSEQ multiplex PCR, and TCRdb kept only the in-frame ones, dropping some. The sample lists 150,000 to 190,000 clones; around 87% were seen once. Specimen: peripheral blood, collected 28 days after the second AZD1222 dose. The receptors derive from an adult who received the AZD1222 COVID-19 vaccine.

This clone was seen only once. The chain couples TRBV9 to TRBJ2-7; D may correspond to TRBD1 or TRBD2 (5 bases each). This CDR3 has 15 residues. Germline V gives CDR1 SGDLS, CDR2 YYNGEE. V shed 0 bases and J shed 2 bases, with 12 bases lying between them. CDR3 amino acids: CASSVGGRETYEQYF. DNA of the CDR3: TGTGCCAGCAGCGTAGGGGGACGTGAGACCTACGAGCAGTACTTC.

The rearrangement joins TRBV18 to TRBJ2-7, with 11 bases fitting TRBD2. The V gene's germline CDR1 is KGHSH and CDR2 LQKENI. This CDR3 region has 14 residues. V was clipped by 3 bases and J by 5 bases; unmatched bases: 3. DNA of the CDR3: TGTGCCAGCTCACCCGGACTAGCGGGCCACGAGCAGTACTTC. Protein sequence: CASSPGLAGHEQYF.

This clone has a single count. The CDR3 nucleotides are TGTGCCAGCTCACCACGGACTAGCGGGAGCAATGAGCAGTTCTTC. It translates to CASSPRTSGSNEQFF. This chain uses TRBV18 with TRBJ2-1; TRBD2 aligns across 13 bases. The junction had 0 bases not matched to a gene; V was cut back by 1 base and J by 6 bases. Germline V gene lookup returns CDR1 KGHSH and CDR2 LQKENI. The CDR3 length is 15 residues.

The rearrangement links TRBV7-6 to TRBJ1-2, with D possibly matching TRBD1 (5 bases). Germline CDR1 and CDR2: SGHVS and FNYEAQ. Trimming stripped 5 bases from V and 6 bases from J, with 19 bases between. The CDR3 is 15 residues long. This CDR3 reads CASSPTGRGENGYTF. CDR3 bases: TGTGCCAGCAGCCCAACGGGGAGGGGTGAGAATGGCTACACCTTC.

The V and J genes are TRBV7-2 and TRBJ1-1, with 9 bases matching TRBD1. The CDR3 loop spans 15 amino acids. Germline values: CDR1 SGHTA, CDR2 FQGNSA. V shed 5 bases and J 3 bases; nucleotides not matched to a gene: 7. The CDR3 nucleotides are TGTGCCAGCAGCGCCCGGACAGGGGCGCACACTGAAGCTTTCTTT. This encodes CASSARTGAHTEAFF.

The chain is built from TRBV21-1 and TRBJ2-1; the DNA was not used to check the table's D call, TRBD2. TRBV21-1 is an annotated pseudogene. The CDR3 totals 19 residues. CDR3 sequence (DNA): TGTGCCAGCAGCCCTTGGACTAGCGGGGGCCCCGGCGGGTGGAATGAGCAGTTCTTC. Amino acid sequence: CASSPWTSGGPGGWNEQFF.

This rearrangement joins TRBV7-9 to TRBJ2-5, with D possibly called TRBD1 or TRBD2 (5 bases each). Germline assignment: CDR1 SEHNR and CDR2 FQNEAQ (reference sequence). Trimming took off 8 bases at V and 4 bases at J, with 14 bases between the two ends. CDR3 length equals 13 residues. The chain's CDR3 is CASRWGDRETQYF. CDR3 nucleotide sequence: TGTGCCAGCCGCTGGGGAGACAGAGAGACCCAGTACTTC.

The chain couples TRBV30 to TRBJ2-5; TRBD2 aligns across 7 bases. V lost 0 bases and J lost 1; bases outside the gene matches: 8. Germline loops: CDR1 GTSNPN, CDR2 SVGIG (reference sequence). This CDR3 region has 16 residues. The CDR3 here is CAWSVNFASGQETQYF. Here the CDR3 DNA reads TGTGCCTGGAGTGTAAATTTTGCTAGCGGCCAAGAGACCCAGTACTTC.

The V gene is TRBV29-1, the J gene TRBJ2-1; TRBD2 is a possible D gene (10 bases). CDR1 and CDR2 from the germline V gene are SQVTM and ANQGSEA. This CDR3 region has 17 residues. With 4 bases removed from V and 7 bases from J, the gap between germline ends came to 26 bases. Here the CDR3 reads CSVVTGGGLAVANEQFF. Here the CDR3 DNA reads TGCAGCGTTGTTACAGGGGGCGGACTAGCGGTCGCTAATGAGCAGTTCTTC.

V and J are TRBV7-2 and TRBJ1-5; 7 nucleotides align to TRBD1. Germline loops: CDR1 SGHTA, CDR2 FQGNSA. Trimming at V came to 5 bases and at J to 6 bases, leaving 7 bases not matched to a gene. The CDR3 spans 14 residues. The CDR3 region has the DNA TGTGCCAGCAGCCCTAGGGGGCGAGGTCAGCCCCAGCATTTT. Translation: CASSPRGRGQPQHF.

The rearrangement links TRBV15 to TRBJ2-5; 8 bases fit TRBD1. Germline V gene lookup returns CDR1 LNHNV and CDR2 YYDKDF (reference sequence). The CDR3 has 15 amino acids. Unmatched junction bases numbered 6, after V lost 5 bases and J lost 1 base. CDR3 protein: CATSATGGSQETQYF. DNA for the CDR3: TGTGCCACCAGCGCTACAGGGGGATCCCAAGAGACCCAGTACTTC.

This clone is a singleton in its sample. The chain carries TRBV30 and TRBJ1-5, with D possibly being TRBD1 (5 bases). CDR3 length equals 13 residues. Germline lookup yields CDR1 GTSNPN and CDR2 SVGIG (reference sequence). The ends were cut back, 0 bases at V and 4 bases at J, with 7 bases in the middle. Here the CDR3 DNA reads TGTGCCTGGAGTGTATCAGGGAATCAGCCCCAGCATTTT. Translating gives CAWSVSGNQPQHF.

V usage is TRBV19 and J usage is TRBJ2-7; D gene unclear. CDR1 is LNHDA, CDR2 SQIVND, per germline (reference sequence). V lost 7 bases and J lost 1, with 17 bases in between. The CDR3 contains 15 residues. CDR3: CASMATTELSYEQYF. The CDR3 DNA follows: TGTGCCAGTATGGCAACGACGGAATTGTCCTACGAGCAGTACTTC.

The V and J genes are TRBV25-1 and TRBJ1-5, with D unclear. V dropped 4 bases and J dropped 1 base, with 11 bases sitting between them. CDR3 length equals 15 residues. In germline, CDR1 is MGHDK, CDR2 SYGVNS. This CDR3 reads CASSVGSGSNQPQHF. CDR3 coding DNA: TGTGCCAGCAGTGTGGGATCGGGGAGCAATCAGCCCCAGCATTTT.

V usage is TRBV4-3 and J usage is TRBJ1-5, with a tentative D call TRBD1 (6 bases). Germline V CDR1 and CDR2: LGHNA, YSLEER. V lost 0 bases and J lost 2, with 11 bases in between. This CDR3 contains 16 residues. The CDR3 DNA reads as TGCGCCAGCAGCCAAGATCTAGGGGGGGGCAATCAGCCCCAGCATTTT. Its protein is CASSQDLGGGNQPQHF.

The chain is built from TRBV7-2 and TRBJ1-2; D ambiguous. The CDR3 spans 14 residues. Germline V gives CDR1 SGHTA, CDR2 FQGNSA. Trimming took 1 base from V and 4 from J, leaving 10 bases between them. In DNA, the CDR3 is TGTGCCAGCAGCTTAGACTGGGGTGGCTATGGCTACACCTTC. Its translation: CASSLDWGGYGYTF.

The CDR3 is CASSPMAGSGEQYF. The CDR3 DNA reads as TGTGCCAGCTCACCAATGGCGGGGTCAGGCGAGCAGTACTTC. The J gene is TRBJ2-7, the V gene TRBV18; perhaps TRBD2 as D (6 bases). There are 14 residues in the CDR3. Between the trimmed V and J ends, which lost 2 bases and 6 bases, there was a span of 14 bases. Per germline, CDR1 KGHSH and CDR2 LQKENI.

This chain joins TRBV19 and TRBJ2-3; D perhaps matches TRBD2 (7 bases). Germline loops: CDR1 LNHDA, CDR2 SQIVND (reference sequence). The CDR3 totals 16 residues. Trimming pared 3 bases from V and 2 bases from J, leaving 15 bases between. The CDR3 coding sequence is TGTGCCAGTAGTATTGGGGGGCTAGCGGCCACAGATACGCAGTATTTT. This translates into CASSIGGLAATDTQYF.

The CDR3, as DNA: TGCGCCAGCAGCTTAGCGGGAGGGCGATCGGCCAACGTCCTGACTTTC. It is translated as CASSLAGGRSANVLTF. This rearrangement joins TRBV5-1 to TRBJ2-6, with TRBD2 identical over 10 bases. The CDR3 contains 16 residues. CDR1 is SGHRS, CDR2 YFSETQ, per germline. The V segment lost 2 bases and the J segment 6 bases; nucleotides outside the gene matches: 5.

This chain uses TRBV5-1 with TRBJ2-2; D is uncertain. This CDR3 region has 14 residues. V shed 2 bases and J shed 1 base, with 6 bases lying between them. Germline lookup yields CDR1 SGHRS and CDR2 YFSETQ. The CDR3: CASSLSVNTGELFF. The CDR3 nucleotides are TGCGCCAGCAGCTTAAGCGTGAACACCGGGGAGCTGTTTTTT.

This sequence joins TRBV5-1 and TRBJ2-3; D not certain. The CDR3 covers 12 residues. CDR1 and CDR2 (germline): SGHRS, YFSETQ. The V and J ends lost 4 bases and 3 bases respectively, with 6 bases between them. The CDR3 sequence is CASSTRTDTQYF. As DNA, the CDR3 is TGCGCCAGCAGCACCCGAACAGATACGCAGTATTTT.

This clone was detected only a few times. The chain employs TRBV5-1 and TRBJ2-1; TRBD2 agrees at 14 bases. This CDR3 spans 16 amino acids. Trimming took 4 bases from V and 8 from J; bases not matched to a gene: 8. Germline CDR1 reads SGHRS; CDR2 reads YFSETQ. The CDR3 DNA reads as TGCGCCAGCAGCATGGGGACTAGCGGGAGTCAACATGAGCAGTTCTTC. Translating it yields CASSMGTSGSQHEQFF.

In DNA form, the CDR3 reads TGTGCCAGCTTACGGACAGGGTTTGGAAACACCATATATTTT. It translates to CASLRTGFGNTIYF. V and J are TRBV6-6 and TRBJ1-3; 8 positions agree with TRBD1. This CDR3 has 14 amino acids. Germline V CDR1 and CDR2: MNHNY, SVGAGI (reference sequence). The V and J ends lost 8 bases and 3 bases, in that order; junction bases with no gene match: 6.

V and J are TRBV7-9 and TRBJ2-2; D not resolved. Deletions cut 7 bases from V and 6 bases from J, with 12 bases between. Germline CDR1 is SEHNR and CDR2 is FQNEAQ (reference sequence). This CDR3 is built from 13 residues. The CDR3 loop is CASTRTGPGELFF. The CDR3 DNA reads as TGTGCCAGCACCCGGACGGGTCCCGGGGAGCTGTTTTTT.

The chain links TRBV18 to TRBJ2-6; possible D gene TRBD1, 6 bases. From germline, CDR1 is KGHSH and CDR2 LQKENI. V was pared by 1 base and J by 2 bases, with 9 bases between. The CDR3 is 16 amino acids. CDR3 nucleotide sequence: TGTGCCAGCTCACCACTTCCAGGGGCTGGGGCCAACGTCCTGACTTTC. This translates into CASSPLPGAGANVLTF. Full variable domain (remainder filled in from reference TRBV18 and TRBJ2-6): NAGVMQNPRHLVRRRGQEARLRCSPMKGHSHVYWYRQLPEEGLKFMVYLQKENIIDESGMPKERFSAEFPKEGPSILRIQQVVRGDSAAYFCASSPLPGAGANVLTFGAGSRLTVL.

The genes are TRBV27 and TRBJ2-2; no reliable D call. Germline assignment: CDR1 MNHEY and CDR2 SMNVEV (reference sequence). The CDR3 runs 13 residues. V dropped 3 bases and J dropped 2 bases, with 4 bases sitting between them. Here the CDR3 DNA reads TGTGCCAGCAGTTTGGTCAACACCGGGGAGCTGTTTTTT. It is translated as CASSLVNTGELFF.

The chain couples TRBV28 to TRBJ2-7, with D uncertain. Trimming took 2 bases from V and 5 from J, leaving 4 bases between them. Germline-derived CDR1 and CDR2 are MDHEN and SYDVKM. The CDR3 loop spans 11 amino acids. The CDR3 DNA is TGTGCCAGCAGTTTAGGCGACGAGCAGTACTTC. It codes for CASSLGDEQYF.

In this sample, this clone turned up once. CDR3 loop: CATSSQGGSSGRAYEQYF. The DNA of the CDR3 is TGTGCCACCAGCTCCCAAGGGGGATCTAGCGGGAGGGCCTACGAGCAGTACTTC. This chain connects TRBV15 to TRBJ2-7; TRBD2 aligns across 12 bases. The V and J ends lost 5 bases and 2 bases, in that order; junction bases with no gene match: 13. This CDR3 spans 18 amino acids. CDR1 and CDR2 (germline): LNHNV, YYDKDF (reference sequence).

This clone appeared a single time. The chain is built from TRBV28 and TRBJ1-2; possible D gene TRBD1, 6 bases. Trimming removed 5 bases from V and 5 bases from J, with 9 bases in between. The CDR3 has 12 residues. Per the germline V gene, CDR1 is MDHEN and CDR2 is SYDVKM. CDR3: CASSNRAYGYTF. The DNA for the CDR3 is TGTGCCAGCAGTAACAGGGCGTATGGCTACACCTTC.